These 9 T cell receptor beta chains share one sample of origin, sequenced in a study of shared clonotypes between healthy human individuals. Produced via immunoSEQ multiplex PCR; TCRdb's table is partial and in-frame only. Altogether some 2,000,000 clones are present, approximately 96% being singletons, with the ten largest covering 0.13%. The sample taken for sequencing was naive CD4+ T cells sorted from blood. As to subset: CD45RA+ positively selected. The receptors derive from a man between 18 and 29 years old in good health.

This clone was detected once. V is TRBV15 and J is TRBJ1-5, with D perhaps matching TRBD1 (6 bases). V lost 0 bases, J lost 0 bases, and 12 bases lay in between. The CDR3 contains 17 residues. Germline V CDR1 and CDR2: LNHNV, YYDKDF (reference sequence). The CDR3, as DNA: TGTGCCACCAGCAGAGATGGGGGGGCGAATAGCAATCAGCCCCAGCATTTT. Its protein product is CATSRDGGANSNQPQHF.

V is TRBV6-4 and J is TRBJ2-2; the match to TRBD1 covers 9 bases. The CDR3 length is 13 residues. The germline V gene encodes CDR1 MRHNA and CDR2 SNTAGT. V shed 4 bases and J 7 bases; nucleotides not matched to a gene: 1. The CDR3 DNA reads as TGTGCCAGCAGTGGGACAGGGGACGGGGAGCTGTTTTTT. Translation gives CASSGTGDGELFF.

J is TRBJ2-1 and V is TRBV7-2; TRBD1 matches at 9 bases. Germline CDR1 reads SGHTA; CDR2 reads FQGNSA. The CDR3 totals 13 residues. V shed 1 base and J 14 bases; nucleotides not matched to a gene: 6. The CDR3 reads CASSLVRDRVEFF. CDR3 nucleotides: TGTGCCAGCAGCTTAGTCAGGGACAGGGTAGAGTTCTTC.

The chain links TRBV18 to TRBJ2-7; 11 bases match TRBD2. Germline assignment: CDR1 KGHSH and CDR2 LQKENI. The CDR3 totals 15 residues. Trimming at V came to 1 base and at J to 7 bases, leaving 6 bases not matched to a gene. The CDR3 reads CASSPLAGGEREQYF. The CDR3 nucleotides are TGTGCCAGCTCACCACTAGCGGGGGGGGAGCGTGAGCAGTACTTC.

The V gene is TRBV19, the J gene TRBJ2-3, with D possibly matching TRBD2 (6 bases). Germline V gives CDR1 LNHDA, CDR2 SQIVND (reference sequence). This CDR3 has 14 amino acids. Trimming cost V 5 bases and J 0 bases, with 9 bases left between them. CDR3 protein: CASSPGLSTDTQYF. The CDR3 nucleotides are TGTGCCAGTAGTCCGGGACTGAGCACAGATACGCAGTATTTT.

This chain connects TRBV2 to TRBJ1-2; D ambiguous. CDR3 length equals 13 residues. CDR1 is SNHLY, CDR2 FYNNEI, per germline. V was pared by 1 base and J by 5 bases, with 8 bases between. CDR3 amino acids: CASSEGRRYGYTF. The DNA for the CDR3 is TGTGCCAGCAGTGAAGGCAGGCGGTATGGCTACACCTTC.

The table lists this clone with a few counts. This sequence joins TRBV10-3 and TRBJ1-1; unclear D gene. Between the trimmed V and J ends, which lost 3 bases and 1 base, there was a span of 9 bases. Germline V lookup: CDR1 ENHRY, CDR2 SYGVKD. This CDR3 is built from 14 residues. The CDR3 reads CAISETASNTEAFF. DNA for the CDR3: TGTGCCATCAGTGAAACCGCTTCGAACACTGAAGCTTTCTTT.

This clone is a singleton in its sample. V and J are TRBV5-6 and TRBJ1-5; perhaps TRBD1 as D (6 bases). CDR1 is SGHDT and CDR2 is YYEEEE in the germline V gene. This CDR3 is built from 15 residues. V was clipped by 2 bases and J by 11 bases, with 20 bases between them. The CDR3 is CASSLWGAPLTTQHF. CDR3 nucleotides: TGTGCCAGCAGCTTATGGGGGGCACCCTTAACGACCCAGCATTTT.

CDR3 residues: CASSRSAVAGGYEQYF. The CDR3 DNA is TGCGCCAGCAGCCGCAGTGCGGTAGCGGGAGGCTACGAGCAGTACTTC. The chain employs TRBV4-1 and TRBJ2-7; 10 positions agree with TRBD2. The CDR3 has 16 amino acids. V was pared by 4 bases and J by 3 bases, with 9 bases of the junction left unmatched. The V gene's germline CDR1 is MGHRA and CDR2 YSYEKL.